Sequencing of this T cell receptor (beta chain) was carried out in a study of blood T cell repertoires in COVID-19. Turning to the study itself: Researchers got acute and convalescent COVID-19 samples from the United States, Italy and Spain. PBMCs, B-cell-depleted T cells, or T cells provided the cDNA or gDNA that made up the material.

The CDR3 spans 17 residues. From germline, CDR1 is LNHDA and CDR2 SQIVND (reference sequence). The trim removed 6 bases at V and 1 base at J, leaving 13 bases unmatched. How the authors handled the data: Amplified reference gene primers provided the basis for estimating nucleated cell counts. Clones were sequenced by immunoSEQ multiplex PCR, and TCRdb holds only the in-frame ones, with some missing. V and J calls plus clone size are reproduced from that table; the DNA served to infer D and trimming. Among approximately 31,000 clones listed, about nine tenths were seen once. This clone was detected only a few times.

The sample taken for sequencing was peripheral blood. This chain uses TRBV19 with TRBJ2-7; TRBD1 matches at 9 bases. This sequence was found in a human donor with active COVID-19. The donor label of this sample is uncertain. The CDR3 sequence: CASRQTYRGRSSYEQYF. The CDR3 DNA is TGTGCCAGTAGGCAAACCTACAGGGGGCGTTCGTCCTACGAGCAGTACTTC. Complete variable domain (other parts from reference TRBV19 and TRBJ2-7): DGGITQSPKYLFRKEGQNVTLSCEQNLNHDAMYWYRQDPGQGLRLIYYSQIVNDFQKGDIAEGYSVSREKKESFPLTVTSAQKNPTAFYLCASRQTYRGRSSYEQYFGPGTRLTVT.